The 4 T cell receptor beta chains given below trace back to one sample, sequenced in a study of T cell responses to AZD1222 COVID-19 vaccine. Profiling relied on immunoSEQ multiplex PCR, and the TCRdb table lists in-frame clones only, not all of them. In the table there are more than 85,000 clones, less than 90% of which are singletons. The sequences come from peripheral blood, collected on day 0 of AZD1222 vaccination. These receptors were obtained from an adult in good health.

This chain connects TRBV6-5 to TRBJ1-2; D not certain. CDR1 is MNHEY, CDR2 SVGAGI, per germline. V was cut by 7 bases and J by 3 bases, with 9 bases left in between. This CDR3 has 12 amino acids. As DNA, the CDR3 is TGTGCCAGCAATCACCCAGACTATGGCTACACCTTC. It yields the protein CASNHPDYGYTF.

The chain combines TRBV5-1 with TRBJ1-1; D not resolved. Trimming took off 2 bases at V and 5 bases at J, with 10 bases between the two ends. CDR3 length equals 13 residues. CDR1 is SGHRS, CDR2 YFSETQ, per germline. The CDR3 DNA follows: TGCGCCAGCAGCTTCGGAACAGAGACTGAAGCTTTCTTT. It codes for CASSFGTETEAFF.

The rearrangement links TRBV6-1 to TRBJ1-2, with D uncertain. V lost 2 bases and J 4 bases, leaving 8 bases between the germline ends. The CDR3 loop spans 13 amino acids. Germline V gives CDR1 MNHNS, CDR2 SASEGT. The CDR3 region has the DNA TGTGCCAGCAGTGAATTGTCCCTCTATGGCTACACCTTC. It specifies CASSELSLYGYTF.

V gene TRBV15 combines with J gene TRBJ2-6; no clear D. Deletions cut 0 bases from V and 2 bases from J, with 8 bases between. CDR1 and CDR2 from the germline V gene are LNHNV and YYDKDF (reference sequence). The CDR3 runs to 16 residues. The CDR3 DNA reads TGTGCCACCAGCAGAGATTTCAGTACTGGGGCCAACGTCCTGACTTTC. It encodes CATSRDFSTGANVLTF.